This T cell receptor beta chain was sequenced for a study of early T cells in non-severe SARS-CoV-2 infection. At the level of the study: Unsorted whole blood bulk RNA was sequenced, with unpaired chains.

Germline CDR1 reads MNHNY; CDR2 reads SVGAGI (reference sequence). The CDR3 loop spans 16 amino acids. V was clipped by 2 bases and J by 5 bases, with 19 bases between them. This clonotype occurred many times. The TCR library protocol was used to attach unique molecular identifiers. These identifiers were attached to individual cDNA molecules. Each CDR3 protein is one row after TCRdb ran MiXCR on the 5' RACE reads. The profile shows approximately 22,000 distinct CDR3 sequences, around 5% of them singletons. This TCR was recovered from an adult who was a healthcare worker with PCR-confirmed SARS-CoV-2 infection or an uninfected control (not recorded which). The V gene is TRBV6-6, the J gene TRBJ2-7, with D possibly matching TRBD1 (7 bases). This sample comprised whole blood, obtained at baseline. The DNA of the CDR3 is TGTGCCAGCAGTTACGGGGGCGGGACAGTCAGGAACGAGCAGTACTTC. This encodes CASSYGGGTVRNEQYF.